The 20 T cell receptor beta chains given below trace back to one sample, sequenced in a study of T cell clonotyping in hematopoietic cell transplantation (dated by TCRdb to about 2021). Library construction relied on the immunoSEQ multiplex PCR assay. Drawn from immuneACCESS, this table holds only the in-frame rearrangements with V and J called that TCRdb kept. Clones are partly lost; checked studies trace under half to an unresolved V gene and leave the rest unexplained. The sample includes under 10,000 clones, with 80% to 90% observed a single time. The biggest ten clones account for 37% of the sample. This specimen's time point label, interpreted: 180 days after allo-HCT. This specimen was PBMCs, taken 180 days after allogeneic stem cell transplant. All receptors come from a human patient who had an allogeneic stem cell transplant, so the T cells may come from the graft donor. The donor label of this sample is uncertain. Some clones in this sample may be carry-over from other donors' samples.

The chain is built from TRBV29-1 and TRBJ1-1, with D perhaps matching TRBD1 (5 bases). V was pared by 8 bases and J by 2 bases, with 21 bases between. This CDR3 comprises 15 residues. Germline V gives CDR1 SQVTM, CDR2 ANQGSEA. The CDR3 here is CSSQSRAGSNTEAFF. CDR3 sequence (DNA): TGCAGCTCACAGTCCAGGGCTGGGTCTAACACTGAAGCTTTCTTT.

The chain employs TRBV7-9 and TRBJ2-5; D not certain. Trimming left V 5 bases short and J 1 base short, with 11 bases between. The CDR3 contains 14 residues. Germline-derived CDR1 and CDR2 are SEHNR and FQNEAQ (reference sequence). The chain's CDR3 is CASSPRSIQETQYF. The CDR3 DNA sequence: TGTGCCAGCAGCCCCCGAAGTATCCAAGAGACCCAGTACTTC.

This chain links TRBV4-3 with TRBJ1-1; the match to TRBD1 covers 7 bases. CDR3 length: 15 residues. V lost 3 bases and J lost 1; bases outside the gene matches: 5. Per the germline V gene, CDR1 is LGHNA and CDR2 is YSLEER. CDR3 protein: CASSQMGTANTEAFF. The CDR3 nucleotides read TGCGCCAGCAGCCAGATGGGGACAGCGAACACTGAAGCTTTCTTT.

The chain recombines TRBV30 with TRBJ1-1; D gene unclear. The CDR3 is 14 residues long. Germline V gene data show CDR1 as GTSNPN and CDR2 as SVGIG (reference sequence). Trimming cost V 1 base and J 1 base, with 10 bases left between them. The CDR3: CAWSAMTPNTEAFF. The CDR3 DNA is TGTGCCTGGAGTGCGATGACACCGAACACTGAAGCTTTCTTT.

This clone has a single count. V is TRBV5-4 and J is TRBJ2-5; the match to TRBD2 covers 7 bases. The CDR3 extends over 15 amino acids. V lost 4 bases, J lost 2 bases, and 8 bases stayed unmatched. The germline V gene encodes CDR1 SGHNT and CDR2 YYREEE (reference sequence). The CDR3 coding sequence is TGTGCCAGCAGCACACCCCCCGGGGGGCAAGAGACCCAGTACTTC. It specifies CASSTPPGGQETQYF.

The chain combines TRBV7-7 with TRBJ2-7; unclear D gene. This CDR3 contains 14 residues. Germline values: CDR1 SSHAT, CDR2 FNYEAQ (reference sequence). Trimming removed 5 bases from V and 5 bases from J, with 16 bases in between. The CDR3 region has the DNA TGTGCCAGCAGCCCCGAACGAGGATCCGACGAGCAGTACTTC. It translates to CASSPERGSDEQYF.

This sequence joins TRBV28 and TRBJ1-2; the match to TRBD1 covers 7 bases. Trimming cost V 2 bases and J 6 bases; bases outside gene matches: 6. CDR1 and CDR2 (germline): MDHEN, SYDVKM. CDR3 length: 14 residues. The CDR3 sequence is CASSLNSRGDGYTF. In nucleotides, the CDR3 is TGTGCCAGCAGTTTAAATTCCAGGGGGGATGGCTACACCTTC.

The chain's CDR3 is CASSSQGQGLFQYF. The CDR3 nucleotides read TGTGCCAGCAGTTCTCAGGGACAGGGCCTTTTCCAGTATTTT. This rearrangement joins TRBV28 to TRBJ2-3, with 9 positions matching TRBD1. V was clipped by 4 bases and J by 12 bases; unmatched bases: 11. CDR3 size: 14 residues. Germline assignment: CDR1 MDHEN and CDR2 SYDVKM.

The chain carries TRBV10-2 and TRBJ2-5; TRBD2 matches 14 bases. Germline V gives CDR1 WSHSY, CDR2 SAAADI. The CDR3 runs 19 residues. The trim removed 8 bases at V and 4 bases at J, leaving 18 bases unmatched. CDR3 nucleotide sequence: TGCGCCAGCCTTAGGGGCATACGTAAGACTAGCGGGGGGGCAGAGACCCAGTACTTC. Its protein product is CASLRGIRKTSGGAETQYF.

The chain has TRBV28 and TRBJ1-5; D unresolved. CDR3 size: 12 residues. CDR1 is MDHEN, CDR2 SYDVKM, per germline. The V end lost 2 bases, the J end lost 6 bases, and 5 bases lay between the germline ends. The CDR3 sequence: CASSLATQPQHF. The CDR3 DNA is TGTGCCAGCAGTTTAGCTACTCAGCCCCAGCATTTT.

This chain uses TRBV4-3 with TRBJ1-1; 7 bases fit TRBD1. V gave up 3 bases and J gave up 3 bases; unmatched junction bases: 4. This CDR3 spans 14 amino acids. Germline CDR1 and CDR2: LGHNA and YSLEER. CDR3 in amino acids: CASSQQGVYTEAFF. The DNA for the CDR3 is TGCGCCAGCAGCCAGCAGGGGGTTTACACTGAAGCTTTCTTT.

The J gene is TRBJ1-4, the V gene TRBV15, with a tentative D call TRBD1 (6 bases). CDR1 and CDR2 from the germline V gene are LNHNV and YYDKDF (reference sequence). The CDR3 loop spans 14 amino acids. Trimming stripped 3 bases from V and 5 bases from J, with 10 bases between. The CDR3 protein is CATSRRTVNEKLFF. Written as DNA, the CDR3 is TGTGCCACCAGCAGGCGGACAGTAAATGAAAAACTGTTTTTT.

The rearrangement joins TRBV13 to TRBJ1-4; possible D gene TRBD1, 6 bases. V was trimmed by 5 bases and J by 8 bases, leaving 18 bases between them. Germline-derived CDR1 and CDR2 are PRHDT and FYEKMQ (reference sequence). The CDR3 runs to 15 residues. CDR3 amino acids: CASSPYRVAREKLFF. The CDR3, as DNA: TGTGCCAGCAGCCCCTACAGGGTCGCGCGGGAAAAACTGTTTTTT.

The CDR3 DNA follows: TGTGCCAGCAGGGGGGCGACGGGACCTCACGAAAAACTGTTTTTT. Translation: CASRGATGPHEKLFF. The V call is TRBV2, the J call TRBJ1-4; TRBD1 might be the D (6 bases). Looked up from germline, CDR1 is SNHLY and CDR2 is FYNNEI. The length of the CDR3 is 15 residues. With 6 bases removed from V and 8 bases from J, the gap between germline ends came to 19 bases.

The genes are TRBV9 and TRBJ1-1; no clear D. CDR3 length: 13 residues. V dropped 0 bases and J dropped 1 base, with 4 bases sitting between them. Germline V gene sequence: CDR1 SGDLS, CDR2 YYNGEE. The DNA of the CDR3 is TGTGCCAGCAGCGTAGAAGGGAACACTGAAGCTTTCTTT. It encodes CASSVEGNTEAFF.

The chain has TRBV14 and TRBJ1-1; D is possibly TRBD1 (5 bases). This CDR3 is built from 18 residues. CDR1 and CDR2 (germline): SGHDN, FVKESK. The germline V and J ends were trimmed by 1 base and 3 bases, with 21 bases remaining between them. Written as DNA, the CDR3 is TGTGCCAGCAGCCAAGCGGGGCTCGGTCGCTCACAACACACTGAAGCTTTCTTT. Translating it yields CASSQAGLGRSQHTEAFF.

The V gene is TRBV4-2, the J gene TRBJ2-5, with D possibly matching TRBD1 (5 bases). The V and J ends lost 4 bases and 4 bases respectively, with 16 bases between them. This CDR3 has 15 residues. Per germline, CDR1 LGHNA and CDR2 YNFKEQ. As DNA, the CDR3 is TGTGCCAGCAGCCCCTCCAAAGGGCAGGGAGAGACCCAGTACTTC. Protein: CASSPSKGQGETQYF.

The chain has TRBV11-3 and TRBJ2-1; 10 bases are a match to TRBD2. This CDR3 has 15 residues. Trimming took 5 bases from V and 10 from J; bases not matched to a gene: 11. The germline CDR1 and CDR2 sequences are SGHNT and YENEEA. CDR3 in amino acids: CASSLTSGVIREQFF. The CDR3 DNA reads as TGTGCCAGCAGCCTAACTAGCGGGGTTATCAGGGAGCAGTTCTTC.

This CDR3 is CSVETSNTGELFF. CDR3 bases: TGCAGCGTTGAAACCTCGAACACCGGGGAGCTGTTTTTT. The chain carries TRBV29-1 and TRBJ2-2; no reliable D call. CDR1 is SQVTM, CDR2 ANQGSEA, per germline. V gave up 2 bases and J gave up 0 bases, with 4 bases separating them. The CDR3 sequence is 13 residues long.

The chain is built from TRBV7-9 and TRBJ2-1; 9 bases align to TRBD2. The CDR3 spans 16 residues. V gave up 8 bases and J gave up 1 base; unmatched junction bases: 9. CDR1 is SEHNR and CDR2 is FQNEAQ in the germline V gene (reference sequence). The CDR3 region has the DNA TGTGCCAGCGTGGGGCGGGGGGGCCAGTCCTACAATGAGCAGTTCTTC. Residues: CASVGRGGQSYNEQFF. The full variable domain, completed using reference TRBV7-9 and TRBJ2-1, is DTGVSQNPRHKITKRGQNVTFRCDPISEHNRLYWYRQTLGQGPEFLTYFQNEAQLEKSRLLSDRFSAERPKGSFSTLEIQRTEQGDSAMYLCASVGRGGQSYNEQFFGPGTRLTVL.